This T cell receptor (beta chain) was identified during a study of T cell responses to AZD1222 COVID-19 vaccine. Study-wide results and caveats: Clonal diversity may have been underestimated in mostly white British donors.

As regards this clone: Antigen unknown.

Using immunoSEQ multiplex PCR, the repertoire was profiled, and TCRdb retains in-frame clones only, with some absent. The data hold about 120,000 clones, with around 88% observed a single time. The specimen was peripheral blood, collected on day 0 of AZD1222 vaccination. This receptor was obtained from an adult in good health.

CDR3 DNA: TGTGCCAGCAGTCCCGAGGGCCGGGTTTACGGGCCCCAGCATTTT. The encoded protein is CASSPEGRVYGPQHF. The chain joins TRBV9 to TRBJ1-5, with D uncertain. From germline, CDR1 is SGDLS and CDR2 YYNGEE. V gave up 5 bases and J gave up 9 bases, with 21 bases separating them. The CDR3 totals 15 residues.